The 10 T cell receptor beta chains presented below share a single source sample, sequenced in a study of cytomegalovirus exposure and HLA in healthy donors. Assay used: immunoSEQ multiplex PCR; TCRdb lists only in-frame clones, some missing. The sample has about 130,000 clones, 89% seen once. Sample: PBMCs. The receptors shown here come from a woman aged 18-29 years in good health and CMV-seronegative.

The rearrangement joins TRBV4-3 to TRBJ2-1, with D tentatively TRBD2 (5 bases). Trimming removed 0 bases from V and 0 bases from J, with 9 bases in between. Germline assignment: CDR1 LGHNA and CDR2 YSLEER. CDR3 size: 16 residues. The CDR3 sequence: CASSQDSGRSYNEQFF. The CDR3 nucleotides read TGCGCCAGCAGCCAAGACAGCGGACGCTCCTACAATGAGCAGTTCTTC.

V gene TRBV27 combines with J gene TRBJ2-3; 9 nucleotides agree with TRBD2. The V gene end was trimmed by 5 bases and the J gene end by 4 bases; junction bases not matched to a gene: 13. The germline V gene has CDR1 MNHEY and CDR2 SMNVEV (reference sequence). This CDR3 is 17 amino acids long. CDR3 loop: CASSLGGVAGVADTQYF. The CDR3 DNA reads TGTGCCAGCAGTCTGGGAGGGGTAGCGGGAGTTGCAGATACGCAGTATTTT.

This chain uses TRBV19 with TRBJ2-3; D is perhaps TRBD2 (5 bases). V dropped 6 bases and J dropped 4 bases, with 17 bases sitting between them. CDR3 length: 15 amino acids. Germline V lookup: CDR1 LNHDA, CDR2 SQIVND (reference sequence). CDR3 amino acids: CASRPSFEGADTQYF. CDR3 coding DNA: TGTGCCAGTAGGCCGTCTTTTGAGGGAGCAGATACGCAGTATTTT.

The chain combines TRBV7-8 with TRBJ1-1; perhaps TRBD1 as D (5 bases). The CDR3 is 13 residues long. V was shortened by 5 bases and J by 6 bases, with 13 bases between the two germline ends. Germline V gene sequence: CDR1 SGHVS, CDR2 FQNEAQ. The chain's CDR3 is CASSLPRAPEAFF. The CDR3 nucleotides are TGTGCCAGCAGCCTTCCCAGGGCTCCTGAAGCTTTCTTT.

In this sample, this clone turned up once. V and J are TRBV2 and TRBJ2-7; the match to TRBD1 covers 7 bases. Germline V gives CDR1 SNHLY, CDR2 FYNNEI. There are 14 residues in the CDR3. Trimming at V came to 6 bases and at J to 12 bases, leaving 17 bases not matched to a gene. The CDR3 spells CASSVGDSPSPGYV. Here the CDR3 DNA reads TGTGCCAGCAGCGTGGGGGACAGCCCCTCCCCAGGGTACGTC.

This clone was observed a single time. The chain recombines TRBV6-5 with TRBJ2-3; 7 bases match TRBD2. The CDR3 extends over 13 amino acids. CDR1 is MNHEY, CDR2 SVGAGI, per germline. V lost 2 bases to trimming and J lost 4 bases; unmatched junction nucleotides: 0. In DNA, the CDR3 is TGTGCCAGCAGTTACGGGGGGGCAGATACGCAGTATTTT. Encoded protein: CASSYGGADTQYF.

The chain uses TRBV18 and TRBJ2-1; 11 bases fit TRBD2. From germline, CDR1 is KGHSH and CDR2 LQKENI. The V gene end was trimmed by 4 bases and the J gene end by 6 bases; junction bases not matched to a gene: 26. The CDR3 has 22 amino acids. CDR3 sequence: CASSLVSAPRLAGPPRGNEQFF. In DNA, the CDR3 is TGTGCCAGCTCACTAGTTTCGGCGCCCCGACTAGCGGGACCTCCCCGGGGCAATGAGCAGTTCTTC.

V and J are TRBV2 and TRBJ2-1; a possible D gene is TRBD1 (5 bases). Deletions cut 6 bases from V and 4 bases from J, with 19 bases between. The CDR3 is 16 amino acids. Per the germline V gene, CDR1 is SNHLY and CDR2 is FYNNEI. This chain's CDR3 is CASRVTEKKGYNEQFF. DNA for the CDR3: TGTGCCAGCAGAGTCACCGAAAAGAAGGGGTACAATGAGCAGTTCTTC.

The chain uses TRBV11-3 and TRBJ2-7, with a tentative D call TRBD1 (6 bases). V was pared by 5 bases and J by 7 bases, with 21 bases between. CDR3 length equals 15 residues. Looked up from germline, CDR1 is SGHNT and CDR2 is YENEEA. Here the CDR3 reads CASSTGQWLDEEQYF. The CDR3 bases are TGTGCCAGCAGCACCGGACAGTGGTTAGATGAGGAGCAGTACTTC.

The chain combines TRBV19 with TRBJ2-1; 11 bases align to TRBD2. Germline V gives CDR1 LNHDA, CDR2 SQIVND (reference sequence). There are 19 residues in the CDR3. J lost 7 bases, V lost 1 base, and 15 bases had no gene match. CDR3 nucleotide sequence: TGTGCCAGTAGTATAGTCCCCCCGGTAGCGGGGGGGCCTAGGAATGAGCAGTTCTTC. Amino acids: CASSIVPPVAGGPRNEQFF.